Below, one TCR beta chain is given with its context. What it recognizes is unknown. The data are from a study of T cell responses to AZD1222 COVID-19 vaccine. General study points: Clonal diversity was possibly underestimated, and white British individuals and females predominated among donors. Spike-spanning, vaccine-associated CD4 TCRs were dominant at 160-218 and 743-854.

The CDR3 runs 12 residues. Trimming stripped 4 bases from V and 2 bases from J, with 5 bases between. The germline V gene has CDR1 SNHLY and CDR2 FYNNEI. The protocol was immunoSEQ multiplex PCR, while the TCRdb copy is restricted to in-frame clones and leaves out a portion. This repertoire shows approximately 150,000 clones, about nine tenths found once; its top ten account for 1.9%. The chain has TRBV2 and TRBJ1-1; D gene ambiguous. The sequencing used peripheral blood, collected on day 0 of AZD1222 vaccination. This sequence originates from an adult in good health. CDR3 sequence reads: CASSVSNTEAFF. Here the CDR3 DNA reads TGTGCCAGCAGTGTATCTAACACTGAAGCTTTCTTT.